The T cell receptor (beta chain) described here comes from a study of Ad26.COV2.S vaccination and SARS-CoV-2 variants. Data came from immunoSEQ multiplex PCR; TCRdb stores just in-frame clones and leaves some out. The table shows under 550,000 clones, with roughly 90% occurring only once. Treatment defined: around 19 received Ad26.COV2.S at low or high dose, single or two shots; several received placebo; per-sample allocation not given. Sampling was performed 63 days after the first vaccine or placebo injection. Study-level findings and limits: Comparable non-spike TCR breadth was observed in vaccine and placebo recipients.

On this clone: Its antigen is still unknown.

The length of the CDR3 is 13 residues. CDR1 LNHNV and CDR2 YYDKDF come from the germline V gene (reference sequence). V was clipped by 3 bases and J by 4 bases, with 9 bases between them. The sample here was peripheral blood, taken in a trial of Ad26.COV2.S vaccine versus placebo. This receptor was obtained from a person between 18 and 60 years old who received the Ad26.COV2.S COVID-19 vaccine or a placebo. The chain employs TRBV15 and TRBJ1-2, with TRBD1 as a possible D gene (5 bases). The CDR3 DNA sequence: TGTGCCACCAGCAGGCTAAGGGGCTATGGCTACACCTTC. Protein: CATSRLRGYGYTF.